The 27 T cell receptor beta chains in this list originate from one sample, sequenced in a study of T cell changes during pregnancy in multiple sclerosis. Here immunoSEQ multiplex PCR was the method, and the copy in TCRdb shows in-frame clones only, minus some. The sample lists more than 90,000 clones, roughly nine tenths occurring once. Sequencing used peripheral blood, obtained in the third trimester of pregnancy. The source is a female donor with multiple sclerosis, enrolled in a pregnancy study.

The rearrangement uses TRBV6-6 and TRBJ1-1; tentatively, D is TRBD1 (5 bases). Germline assignment: CDR1 MNHNY and CDR2 SVGAGI (reference sequence). Trimming cost V 5 bases and J 2 bases, with 12 bases left between them. The CDR3 has 14 residues. Here the CDR3 reads CASSTTVVNTEAFF. The CDR3 DNA sequence: TGTGCCAGCAGTACGACAGTGGTTAACACTGAAGCTTTCTTT.

The J gene is TRBJ2-1, the V gene TRBV5-1, with 10 bases aligning to TRBD2. Germline trimming cut 5 bases from V and 0 bases from J; bases unmatched to any gene: 2. The CDR3 is 15 amino acids. CDR1 is SGHRS, CDR2 YFSETQ, per germline. The CDR3 is CASRTSGASYNEQFF. CDR3 bases: TGCGCCAGCAGAACTAGCGGGGCCTCCTACAATGAGCAGTTCTTC.

This clone was recorded a few times. CDR3 coding DNA: TGTGCCAGCAGCGCCTTTGTGGGATGGGAAAGCGGCTACTCCTACGAGCAGTACTTC. This codes for CASSAFVGWESGYSYEQYF. The rearrangement links TRBV7-9 to TRBJ2-7; tentatively, D is TRBD2 (5 bases). Germline V CDR1 and CDR2: SEHNR, FQNEAQ (reference sequence). This CDR3 comprises 19 residues. V shed 5 bases and J shed 0 bases, with 26 bases lying between them.

This clone was found once. This rearrangement joins TRBV29-1 to TRBJ2-5; D is unclear. Trimming removed 4 bases from V and 2 bases from J, with 11 bases in between. In germline, CDR1 is SQVTM, CDR2 ANQGSEA. The CDR3 has 13 amino acids. The CDR3 DNA reads as TGCAGCGTTGGTTATCCGGTACAAGAGACCCAGTACTTC. This sequence encodes CSVGYPVQETQYF.

This chain links TRBV5-6 with TRBJ1-5, with D unresolved. V was clipped by 0 bases and J by 5 bases, with 3 bases between them. This CDR3 has 12 amino acids. Germline V CDR1 and CDR2: SGHDT, YYEEEE. The CDR3 DNA is TGTGCCAGCAGCTTGGTCGATCAGCCCCAGCATTTT. Translated, it gives CASSLVDQPQHF.

The gene calls are TRBV28 and TRBJ2-7; 10 nucleotides match TRBD1. The V segment lost 6 bases and the J segment 0 bases; nucleotides outside the gene matches: 8. Looked up from germline, CDR1 is MDHEN and CDR2 is SYDVKM. There are 16 residues in the CDR3. CDR3 amino acids: CASREAGQGDSYEQYF. CDR3 nucleotides: TGTGCCAGCAGAGAAGCCGGACAGGGGGACTCCTACGAGCAGTACTTC.

V usage is TRBV19 and J usage is TRBJ1-5; D is unresolved. From germline, CDR1 is LNHDA and CDR2 SQIVND (reference sequence). The CDR3 extends over 12 amino acids. Trimming shortened V by 5 bases and J by 4 bases, and 6 bases separated the two germline ends. For the CDR3, the DNA is TGTGCCAGTAGTTCCCCTAATCAGCCCCAGCATTTT. Translation: CASSSPNQPQHF.

The genes are TRBV6-4 and TRBJ1-2, with 8 bases aligning to TRBD1. Trimming cost V 4 bases and J 6 bases; bases outside gene matches: 4. CDR1 and CDR2 (germline): MRHNA, SNTAGT. The CDR3 consists of 13 residues. In DNA form, the CDR3 reads TGTGCCAGCAGTGGGACAGGGCGAGATGGCTACACCTTC. The encoded protein is CASSGTGRDGYTF.

The table lists this clone with a count of one. CDR3 DNA: TGCAGCGTTAAACCGGGACTAGCCACAGATACGCAGTATTTT. The encoded protein is CSVKPGLATDTQYF. The rearrangement uses TRBV29-1 and TRBJ2-3; TRBD2 aligns across 9 bases. The CDR3 covers 14 residues. Germline CDR1 is SQVTM and CDR2 is ANQGSEA. Unmatched junction bases numbered 5, after V lost 5 bases and J lost 2 bases.

The CDR3 DNA is TGTGCCAGCAGTTTACAGGCGGGAGGGACCGTTGCAGATACGCAGTATTTT. Encoded protein: CASSLQAGGTVADTQYF. The gene calls are TRBV28 and TRBJ2-3; the match to TRBD2 covers 9 bases. Germline V gives CDR1 MDHEN, CDR2 SYDVKM. The CDR3 has 17 amino acids. V dropped 2 bases and J dropped 4; count of bases not matched to a gene: 10.

The chain combines TRBV5-6 with TRBJ2-1; 8 nucleotides agree with TRBD2. After removal of 5 bases from V and 4 bases from J, the junction contained 8 bases not matched to a gene. The germline V gene has CDR1 SGHDT and CDR2 YYEEEE. This CDR3 region has 15 residues. CDR3 coding DNA: TGTGCCAGCAGATGGGCGGGACTAGGGTACAATGAGCAGTTCTTC. Its protein is CASRWAGLGYNEQFF. Full variable domain (missing parts from reference TRBV5-6 and TRBJ2-1): DAGVTQSPTHLIKTRGQQVTLRCSPKSGHDTVSWYQQALGQGPQFIFQYYEEEERQRGNFPDRFSGHQFPNYSSELNVNALLLGDSALYLCASRWAGLGYNEQFFGPGTRLTVL.

The chain joins TRBV2 to TRBJ2-3; a weak D match, TRBD2 (5 bases). Germline V gives CDR1 SNHLY, CDR2 FYNNEI. CDR3 size: 15 residues. V was cut by 4 bases and J by 2 bases, with 13 bases left in between. The CDR3 DNA is TGTGCCAGCAGTGTGGGCGGACTGCTCACAGATACGCAGTATTTT. Its protein is CASSVGGLLTDTQYF.

V gene TRBV7-3 combines with J gene TRBJ2-2, with TRBD1 identical over 8 bases. The germline CDR1 and CDR2 sequences are SGHTA and FQGTGA. Unmatched junction bases numbered 3, after V lost 5 bases and J lost 4 bases. This CDR3 spans 14 amino acids. CDR3 DNA: TGTGCCAGCAGCCCTACAGGGGGCACCGGGGAGCTGTTTTTT. Its translation: CASSPTGGTGELFF.

V is TRBV6-5 and J is TRBJ2-2, with 7 bases lining up with TRBD1. After removal of 1 base from V and 1 base from J, the junction contained 3 bases not matched to a gene. From germline, CDR1 is MNHEY and CDR2 SVGAGI. The length of the CDR3 is 16 residues. In DNA form, the CDR3 reads TGTGCCAGCAGTTACTGGACAGGAAAGAACACCGGGGAGCTGTTTTTT. This sequence encodes CASSYWTGKNTGELFF.

In DNA, the CDR3 is TGCAGCGTTGGGACATCCAGTAGTGAAAAACTGTTTTTT. Translated, it gives CSVGTSSSEKLFF. V usage is TRBV29-1 and J usage is TRBJ1-4; tentatively, D is TRBD1 (5 bases). There are 13 residues in the CDR3. CDR1 and CDR2 from the germline V gene are SQVTM and ANQGSEA. V was shortened by 4 bases and J by 7 bases, with 13 bases between the two germline ends.

This chain connects TRBV6-4 to TRBJ1-5; D unclear. V lost 0 bases to trimming and J lost 2 bases, with 14 bases between them. Germline V gene data show CDR1 as MRHNA and CDR2 as SNTAGT. The CDR3 length is 17 residues. CDR3 nucleotide sequence: TGTGCCAGCAGTGACTCGGTAGCTTATCTAGGCAATCAGCCCCAGCATTTT. Encoded protein: CASSDSVAYLGNQPQHF.

The chain is built from TRBV5-4 and TRBJ2-7; D not certain. The CDR3 has 13 amino acids. Germline values: CDR1 SGHNT, CDR2 YYREEE (reference sequence). The V gene lost 8 bases and the J gene lost 0 bases, with 12 bases spanning the gap. CDR3 in DNA: TGTGCCAGTTCGGCAGGCATCTCCTACGAGCAGTACTTC. Its protein is CASSAGISYEQYF.

This clone was found once. V is TRBV5-4 and J is TRBJ2-7; weak D call: TRBD1 (5 bases). With 4 bases removed from V and 0 bases from J, the gap between germline ends came to 14 bases. This CDR3 is 15 amino acids long. The germline V gene encodes CDR1 SGHNT and CDR2 YYREEE (reference sequence). The CDR3 spells CASSGAELSSYEQYF. DNA of the CDR3: TGTGCCAGCAGCGGGGCGGAGTTGAGCTCCTACGAGCAGTACTTC. Full variable domain (outside the CDR3, taken from reference TRBV5-4 and TRBJ2-7): ETGVTQSPTHLIKTRGQQVTLRCSSQSGHNTVSWYQQALGQGPQFIFQYYREEENGRGNFPPRFSGLQFPNYSSELNVNALELDDSALYLCASSGAELSSYEQYFGPGTRLTVT.

The CDR3 is CASSIVQGYYEQYF. CDR3 bases: TGTGCCAGTAGTATCGTACAGGGGTACTACGAGCAGTACTTC. The V and J genes are TRBV19 and TRBJ2-7, with 7 bases lining up with TRBD1. CDR1 LNHDA and CDR2 SQIVND come from the germline V gene (reference sequence). V trimming: 3 bases; J trimming: 3 bases; junction bases outside the gene matches: 5. This CDR3 is built from 14 residues.

This clone was seen more than once but under ten times. The J gene is TRBJ2-2, the V gene TRBV15; D is perhaps TRBD1 (5 bases). The CDR3 sequence is 14 residues long. V lost 4 bases and J 5 bases, leaving 11 bases between the germline ends. Per the germline V gene, CDR1 is LNHNV and CDR2 is YYDKDF (reference sequence). In DNA, the CDR3 is TGTGCCACCAGCATCCTCAGGGCAACCGGGGAGCTGTTTTTT. Translated, it gives CATSILRATGELFF.

The V and J genes are TRBV7-9 and TRBJ2-1, with TRBD2 as a possible D gene (6 bases). Trimming left V 5 bases short and J 1 base short, with 9 bases between. The CDR3 sequence is 14 residues long. In germline, CDR1 is SEHNR, CDR2 FQNEAQ (reference sequence). CDR3 amino acids: CASSPLASYNEQFF. CDR3 coding DNA: TGTGCCAGCAGCCCCCTAGCGTCCTACAATGAGCAGTTCTTC.

The gene calls are TRBV30 and TRBJ1-6; 7 positions match TRBD1. The CDR3 covers 15 residues. V dropped 0 bases and J dropped 8; count of bases not matched to a gene: 7. CDR1 and CDR2 (germline): GTSNPN, SVGIG (reference sequence). The CDR3 protein is CAWSVRGTAYSPLHF. The CDR3 region has the DNA TGTGCCTGGAGTGTACGGGGGACAGCTTATTCACCCCTCCACTTT.

The gene calls are TRBV6-6 and TRBJ1-5; possible D gene TRBD1, 6 bases. The CDR3 loop spans 14 amino acids. Germline values: CDR1 MNHNY, CDR2 SVGAGI (reference sequence). V lost 2 bases and J 9 bases, leaving 14 bases between the germline ends. The CDR3 is CASSYDSRGGPQHF. In nucleotides, the CDR3 is TGTGCCAGCAGTTACGATTCGAGAGGGGGGCCCCAGCATTTT.

The chain has TRBV6-5 and TRBJ1-2; D is ambiguous. Germline CDR1 and CDR2: MNHEY and SVGAGI. Trimming removed 7 bases at V and 4 bases at J, with 16 bases between. The CDR3 extends over 14 amino acids. This CDR3 is CASTQGRELYGYTF. The DNA for the CDR3 is TGTGCCAGCACTCAAGGGAGGGAGCTCTATGGCTACACCTTC.

The chain employs TRBV10-3 and TRBJ2-6; possibly TRBD2 for D (5 bases). V was shortened by 4 bases and J by 0 bases, with 7 bases between the two germline ends. The germline CDR1 and CDR2 sequences are ENHRY and SYGVKD. The CDR3 contains 15 residues. CDR3 region: CAISAGSSGANVLTF. The CDR3 DNA sequence: TGTGCCATCAGTGCGGGATCCTCTGGGGCCAACGTCCTGACTTTC.

This rearrangement joins TRBV9 to TRBJ2-3; 7 bases are a match to TRBD2. The CDR3 totals 16 residues. The V gene end was trimmed by 0 bases and the J gene end by 3 bases; junction bases not matched to a gene: 7. CDR1 and CDR2 (germline): SGDLS, YYNGEE. The CDR3 protein is CASSVDIGRSTDTQYF. The CDR3 nucleotides read TGTGCCAGCAGCGTAGACATCGGGAGGAGTACAGATACGCAGTATTTT.

This sequence joins TRBV19 and TRBJ1-6, with 7 nucleotides matching TRBD1. Per the germline V gene, CDR1 is LNHDA and CDR2 is SQIVND (reference sequence). The CDR3 spans 16 residues. V shed 3 bases and J 7 bases; nucleotides not matched to a gene: 9. The CDR3 DNA follows: TGTGCCAGTAGTATTACCGGGACAGACCTCAATTCACCCCTCCACTTT. Protein: CASSITGTDLNSPLHF.